This T cell receptor (beta chain) is drawn from a study of molecular identifiers for immune sequencing clone quantification. The study's findings and limits: Amid 940,000 or so naive cells, spiked Jurkat TCR RNA from one cell was reportedly still detectable.

This clonotype has more than one count but fewer than ten. Its antigen is currently unknown. Naive CD8 T cells, phenotype CD8+CD4-CCR7+CD45RA+, were sorted. Preparation methods for the bulk TCR libraries were those previously described, with listed TCR primers. One entry per CDR3 protein, called by TCRdb with MiXCR from the PCR reads. The repertoire has 490,000 or so distinct CDR3 sequences, about 21% of them found once; the top ten carry roughly 0.81%. The CDR3 totals 15 residues. From germline, CDR1 is MNHNY and CDR2 SVGAGI (reference sequence). Trimming cost V 5 bases and J 1 base; bases outside gene matches: 6.

The chain uses TRBV6-6 and TRBJ2-3; 7 bases align to TRBD1. The specimen sequenced was naive CD8+ T cells from blood, with Jurkat cell RNA spiked in. Subset given: FACS-sorted CD8+CD4-CCR7+CD45RA+ naive T cells. This sequence originates from a human donor in good health. Some libraries in this study had Jurkat cell RNA spiked in. Here the CDR3 reads CASSPSTGGTDTQYF. CDR3 sequence (DNA): TGTGCCAGCAGTCCCTCCACAGGGGGCACAGATACGCAGTATTTT.